The 3 T cell receptor beta chains below all came from one sample that was sequenced in a study of regulatory T cells in long-lasting Graves disease listed by TCRdb under 2021. Library preparation employed multiplex PCR. The sequencing machine was an Illumina HiSeq 4000. TCR beta libraries were built with iRepertoire HTBI primers and Arm-PCR amplification of CDR3 regions. TCRdb reworked the public reads: Q25 trimming with fastp, MiXCR clone assembly, productive beta chains retained. Records with the same CDR3 protein are collapsed into one entry carrying the most frequent genes and DNA. The sample yields hundreds of thousands of distinct CDR3 sequences; 15% to 20% were counted once. The ten largest clones add up to 30% of the sample. Per the publication, the time point label means: newly diagnosed GD, antithyroid drugs for less than 3 months. For both TCR sequencing and RNA sequencing, RNA was extracted from PBMCs in TRIzol.

These data also formed part of another study, on T cells in Graves' hyperthyroidism and ophthalmopathy.

The sequencing used peripheral blood mononuclear cells (PBMCs), collected at new diagnosis, from a patient treated with antithyroid drugs. The receptors originated from a man aged 40-50 years with Graves disease. Donor details come from another sample of the same person, matched by shared clones.

V is TRBV7-8 and J is TRBJ1-4, with no clear D. The CDR3 runs 16 residues. Germline CDR1 and CDR2: SGHVS and FQNEAQ. V was trimmed by 1 base and J by 0 bases, leaving 9 bases between them. CDR3 coding DNA: TGTGCCAGCAGCTTAGTCTCGAAACCAACTAATGAAAAACTGTTTTTT. Amino acids: CASSLVSKPTNEKLFF.

There are many counts of this clonotype. The rearrangement links TRBV2 to TRBJ2-3, with D possibly being TRBD2 (5 bases). CDR3 size: 18 residues. Germline V CDR1 and CDR2: SNHLY, FYNNEI. With 2 bases removed from V and 2 bases from J, the gap between germline ends came to 20 bases. The CDR3 DNA follows: TGTGCCAGCAGTGAATTGCGGAGGCCCACCCCAAACACAGATACGCAGTATTTT. As protein: CASSELRRPTPNTDTQYF.

This clonotype was recorded many times. The V call is TRBV7-3, the J call TRBJ2-1, with 11 bases lining up with TRBD2. V lost 8 bases to trimming and J lost 5 bases; unmatched junction nucleotides: 8. CDR1 SGHTA and CDR2 FQGTGA come from the germline V gene. CDR3 length: 15 residues. The CDR3 loop is CASSERLAGNNEQFF. The CDR3, as DNA: TGTGCCAGCTCCGAAAGACTAGCGGGGAACAATGAGCAGTTCTTC.